This T cell receptor beta chain appears in the sequencing data of a study of T cells in Graves' hyperthyroidism and ophthalmopathy. This clonotype showed up many times. Trimming took 5 bases from V and 8 from J, leaving 12 bases between them. The CDR3 runs to 12 residues. CDR1 is SEHNR, CDR2 FQNEAQ, per germline (reference sequence). Patients having uncontrolled infection, another autoimmune disease, pregnancy or lactation were not included. Based on clinical symptoms, serum thyroxine and TRAb, thyroid ultrasound and orbital computed tomography, diagnoses were reached. TCR beta CDR3 sequences were amplified from RNA transcripts. HTBI primers drove first-round RT-PCR of the TCR CDR3. MiXCR, applied by TCRdb to the multiplex PCR reads, yields one record per CDR3 protein. In the table there are roughly 170,000 distinct CDR3 sequences, more than 15% of which are singletons.

The chain couples TRBV7-9 to TRBJ1-2, with a tentative D call TRBD1 (6 bases). The source of this sequence is a woman in her 50s with Graves' hyperthyroidism. Sequencing used blood. The CDR3 DNA is TGTGCCAGCAGCCCTCAGGGGCAGGGCTACACCTTC. Protein sequence: CASSPQGQGYTF.